The 15 T cell receptor beta chains below all came from one sample that was sequenced in a study of human T cells and chemical hapten exposure. From the RACE reads, TCRdb called clonotypes with MiXCR, one entry per CDR3 protein. The data show about 89,000 distinct CDR3 sequences, over 10% seen once. Described time point: patch test 3, about 24 weeks after DPC sensitization. Documented treatment: therapeutic diphenylcyclopropenone sensitization with weekly scalp DPC. The sequenced sample was whole blood, obtained in connection with sensitization to the hapten diphenylcyclopropenone (DPC). These receptor sequences come from a woman between 50 and 59 years old with alopecia areata. Some clones in this sample may be carry-over from other donors' samples.

This clonotype came up many times. The chain couples TRBV29-1 to TRBJ1-4; possibly TRBD1 for D (6 bases). The V end was cut by 3 bases, the J end by 8 bases, with 13 bases between. In germline, CDR1 is SQVTM, CDR2 ANQGSEA. The CDR3 extends over 13 amino acids. The DNA for the CDR3 is TGCAGCGTTGAGACCGGACAGCGGGAAAAACTGTTTTTT. Protein sequence: CSVETGQREKLFF.

This clonotype was recorded many times. V and J are TRBV6-2 or TRBV6-3 and TRBJ1-6; D uncertain. There are 14 residues in the CDR3. V lost 7 bases and J 0 bases, leaving 7 bases between the germline ends. Germline values: CDR1 MNHEY, CDR2 SVGEGT. The CDR3 spells CASMRSSYNSPLHF. CDR3 bases: TGTGCCAGCATGCGGAGCTCCTATAATTCACCCCTCCACTTT.

This chain links TRBV7-6 with TRBJ1-2; 7 nucleotides agree with TRBD1. The ends lost 0 bases at V and 3 bases at J; junction bases unmatched: 7. This CDR3 is 16 amino acids long. CDR1 is SGHVS and CDR2 is FNYEAQ in the germline V gene. The CDR3 DNA is TGTGCCAGCAGCTTAGCCAAACAGGGGCATTACTATGGCTACACCTTC. Its protein product is CASSLAKQGHYYGYTF.

This clonotype was detected many times. The chain joins TRBV29-1 to TRBJ2-3, with TRBD2 identical over 9 bases. The CDR3 loop spans 15 amino acids. V shed 6 bases, J shed 2 bases, and the junction held 9 bases outside the gene matches. The germline gives CDR1 SQVTM, CDR2 ANQGSEA. CDR3 residues: CSVDRLAVNTDTQYF. The CDR3 coding sequence is TGCAGCGTCGATAGACTAGCGGTAAACACAGATACGCAGTATTTT.

The J gene is TRBJ2-7, the V gene TRBV13; tentative D call: TRBD2 (6 bases). Trimming left V 4 bases short and J 3 bases short, with 16 bases between. From germline, CDR1 is PRHDT and CDR2 FYEKMQ (reference sequence). This CDR3 region has 15 residues. CDR3 amino acids: CASSSYSSASYEQYF. The CDR3 bases are TGTGCCAGCAGCTCCTATTCTAGCGCTAGCTACGAGCAGTACTTC.

There are a few counts of this clonotype. This sequence joins TRBV5-1 and TRBJ2-7; TRBD1 agrees at 7 bases. Trimming took 0 bases from V and 3 from J; bases not matched to a gene: 6. The CDR3 runs 15 residues. Germline V gene data show CDR1 as SGHRS and CDR2 as YFSETQ. As DNA, the CDR3 is TGCGCCAGCAGCTTGGGACAGGGATCCTACTACGAGCAGTACTTC. Translation gives CASSLGQGSYYEQYF.

This clonotype was seen a handful of times. V is TRBV20-1 and J is TRBJ2-4; TRBD2 aligns across 11 bases. The CDR3 sequence is 17 residues long. Germline V gene data show CDR1 as DFQATT and CDR2 as SNEGSKA (reference sequence). V gave up 3 bases and J gave up 9 bases; unmatched junction bases: 16. The CDR3 here is CSASLGTSGPREGIQYF. In nucleotides, the CDR3 is TGCAGTGCTAGTCTCGGGACTAGCGGACCCCGTGAGGGCATTCAGTACTTC.

This clonotype occurred a few times. V is TRBV7-6 and J is TRBJ2-7, with D unresolved. The CDR3 spans 15 residues. Germline V gene data show CDR1 as SGHVS and CDR2 as FNYEAQ. Trimming took 5 bases from V and 3 from J, leaving 17 bases between them. The CDR3 reads CASSPEVAPGYEQYF. Here the CDR3 DNA reads TGTGCCAGCAGCCCCGAGGTCGCCCCGGGCTACGAGCAGTACTTC.

The chain joins TRBV18 to TRBJ1-5; D might be TRBD1 (5 bases). The CDR3 has 12 amino acids. Germline CDR1 KGHSH, CDR2 LQKENI. The V end was cut by 3 bases, the J end by 7 bases, with 7 bases between. The CDR3 is CASSPGDQPQHF. CDR3 sequence (DNA): TGTGCCAGCTCACCGGGGGACCAGCCCCAGCATTTT.

This clonotype was observed a handful of times. The chain has TRBV4-1 and TRBJ2-3; 16 bases line up with TRBD2. The V gene's germline CDR1 is MGHRA and CDR2 YSYEKL. The length of the CDR3 is 18 residues. V lost 4 bases, J lost 1 base, and 5 bases stayed unmatched. CDR3 DNA: TGCGCCAGCAGCCTCTCGGGGACTAGCGGGAGGGGCACAGATACGCAGTATTTT. Protein: CASSLSGTSGRGTDTQYF.

This clonotype showed up many times. The chain links TRBV29-1 to TRBJ1-1; 7 bases align to TRBD1. The junction had 4 bases not matched to a gene; V was cut back by 4 bases and J by 5 bases. The CDR3 is 12 residues long. In germline, CDR1 is SQVTM, CDR2 ANQGSEA. The CDR3 reads CSVVGGETEAFF. The CDR3 coding sequence is TGCAGCGTTGTAGGGGGCGAGACTGAAGCTTTCTTT.

In this sample, this clonotype turned up many times. This sequence joins TRBV29-1 and TRBJ2-1, with TRBD2 matching 14 bases. The CDR3 runs 15 residues. Looked up from germline, CDR1 is SQVTM and CDR2 is ANQGSEA. The V segment lost 6 bases and the J segment 1 base; nucleotides outside the gene matches: 2. CDR3 protein: CSVGTSGSSYNEQFF. CDR3 in DNA: TGCAGCGTCGGGACTAGCGGGAGTTCCTACAATGAGCAGTTCTTC.

This clonotype showed up just a few times. The chain links TRBV12-3 or TRBV12-4 to TRBJ1-3; possibly TRBD1 for D (5 bases). CDR3 length: 14 residues. V was clipped by 1 base and J by 4 bases, with 8 bases between them. The CDR3 DNA reads as TGTGCCAGCAGTTTAGGGGGGATCGGAAACACCATATATTTT. Translated: CASSLGGIGNTIYF.

The chain joins TRBV20-1 to TRBJ2-7, with TRBD2 identical over 8 bases. With 6 bases clipped from V and 0 bases from J, the junction kept 7 bases outside the gene matches. CDR3 length: 14 residues. Germline CDR1 is DFQATT and CDR2 is SNEGSKA (reference sequence). This CDR3 is CSASRGGGSYEQYF. The DNA for the CDR3 is TGCAGTGCCTCCCGGGGGGGCGGCTCCTACGAGCAGTACTTC.

This clonotype was seen only once. One junction end does not reproduce the germline sequence, and a read error may be involved. The chain's CDR3 is CASSFAGSYDYTF. As DNA, the CDR3 is TGTGCCAGCAGCTTCGCCGGCTCCTATGACTACACCTTC. The chain links TRBV7-2 to TRBJ1-2; D remains ambiguous. Germline V gene data show CDR1 as SGHTA and CDR2 as FQGNSA. This CDR3 comprises 13 residues.